This T cell receptor beta chain came from a study of technical replicates of blood from a few donors (dated by TCRdb to about 2017). A word on this clone: Its antigen specificity is not known. It has no much larger one-base neighbor in the sample; base qualities were not kept.

Library construction relied on the immunoSEQ multiplex PCR assay. TCRdb holds this immuneACCESS table with in-frame rearrangements only. Some clones are missing; in checked studies, unresolved V genes explain under half, and the rest has no known cause. This sample holds roughly 97,000 clones; around 96% were observed only once. 0.3% to 0.45% of the sample lies in the top ten. The germline V end is reduced by 7 bases and the J end by 6 bases; junction bases left unmatched: 7. Inclusive of the bounding cysteine and phenylalanine, the CDR3 is 15 residues long. The sequence is cut down to CDR3 DNA, 45 bases in frame from base 1. CDR1 MDHEN and CDR2 SYDVKM are derived from the germline V gene.

Material: T cells isolated from PBMCs. The source is a human donor in good health. Recombination connected TRBV28 to TRBJ2-2; the junction holds 11 bases that match TRBD2. The nucleotide sequence is TGTGCCAGCAACCTTAGCGGGAGGGTTTCCGGGGAGCTGTTTTTT. This is translated as CASNLSGRVSGELFF. Reference TRBV28 and TRBJ2-2 proteins supply the regions before and after the CDR3; the full variable domain is: DVKVTQSSRYLVKRTGEKVFLECVQDMDHENMFWYRQDPGLGLRLIYFSYDVKMKEKGDIPEGYSVSREKKERFSLILESASTNQTSMYLCASNLSGRVSGELFFGEGSRLTVL.